The next 30 T cell receptor beta chains were all read from a single sample in a study of T cell changes during pregnancy in multiple sclerosis. Data came from immunoSEQ multiplex PCR; TCRdb stores just in-frame clones and leaves some out. The sample records 100,000 or so clones, roughly 93% being singletons. The source was peripheral blood, collected before pregnancy. The receptors come from a female donor with multiple sclerosis, enrolled in a pregnancy study.

This clone appeared a single time. The CDR3 here is CASRGSGSTSYNEQFF. The CDR3 bases are TGCGCCAGCAGGGGGAGCGGGAGCACGTCCTACAATGAGCAGTTCTTC. This rearrangement joins TRBV23-1 to TRBJ2-1; 8 nucleotides agree with TRBD2. TRBV23-1 is an ORF, with its function uncertain. The V segment lost 6 bases and the J segment 1 base; nucleotides outside the gene matches: 8. The CDR3 extends over 16 amino acids.

This clone has just one count. This chain joins TRBV2 and TRBJ2-1; 7 bases are a match to TRBD2. The CDR3 consists of 14 residues. Germline CDR1 reads SNHLY; CDR2 reads FYNNEI. The V segment lost 1 base and the J segment 8 bases; nucleotides outside the gene matches: 5. CDR3 sequence reads: CASSEVGGSDEQFF. CDR3 coding DNA: TGTGCCAGCAGTGAAGTGGGCGGGAGTGATGAGCAGTTCTTC.

The gene calls are TRBV27 and TRBJ2-7, with 10 bases lining up with TRBD2. The CDR3 consists of 16 residues. CDR1 is MNHEY and CDR2 is SMNVEV in the germline V gene (reference sequence). V shed 3 bases and J 2 bases; nucleotides not matched to a gene: 7. The CDR3 spells CASSLLAGVKAYEQYF. Written as DNA, the CDR3 is TGTGCCAGCAGTTTGCTAGCGGGAGTTAAGGCCTACGAGCAGTACTTC.

J is TRBJ2-3 and V is TRBV7-6; 7 bases fit TRBD2. The V segment lost 3 bases and the J segment 6 bases; nucleotides outside the gene matches: 0. Germline loops: CDR1 SGHVS, CDR2 FNYEAQ. This CDR3 is built from 12 residues. The CDR3 region is CASSFGGDTQYF. The CDR3 DNA is TGTGCCAGCAGCTTCGGGGGGGATACGCAGTATTTT.

The gene calls are TRBV6-1 and TRBJ1-2; D is undetermined. This CDR3 is 14 amino acids long. The ends were cut back, 4 bases at V and 2 bases at J, with 11 bases in the middle. Germline V CDR1 and CDR2: MNHNS, SASEGT. CDR3 region: CASSGLVRNYGYTF. CDR3 coding DNA: TGTGCCAGCAGTGGCTTAGTACGGAACTATGGCTACACCTTC.

This chain uses TRBV4-3 with TRBJ2-6, with D tentatively TRBD1 or TRBD2 (5 bases each). This CDR3 region has 16 residues. V lost 4 bases, J lost 0 bases, and 10 bases lay in between. Germline CDR1 LGHNA, CDR2 YSLEER. CDR3 in DNA: TGCGCCAGCAGCCTAGAGGGGAGCTCTGGGGCCAACGTCCTGACTTTC. Translated: CASSLEGSSGANVLTF.

J is TRBJ2-3 and V is TRBV6-4; maybe TRBD2 (6 bases). CDR1 is MRHNA, CDR2 SNTAGT, per germline. Trimming shortened V by 2 bases and J by 0 bases, and 9 bases separated the two germline ends. This CDR3 has 15 residues. The CDR3 sequence is CASSDEAGSTDTQYF. In nucleotides, the CDR3 is TGTGCCAGCAGTGACGAGGCGGGAAGCACAGATACGCAGTATTTT.

The V gene is TRBV11-3, the J gene TRBJ1-2; the match to TRBD1 covers 7 bases. V lost 0 bases to trimming and J lost 5 bases; unmatched junction nucleotides: 6. This CDR3 spans 15 amino acids. Looked up from germline, CDR1 is SGHNT and CDR2 is YENEEA. DNA of the CDR3: TGTGCCAGCAGCTTAGACCGACAGGGCTTATATGGCTACACCTTC. Amino acid sequence: CASSLDRQGLYGYTF.

The genes are TRBV2 and TRBJ1-4, with 8 bases aligning to TRBD1. The CDR3 has 17 residues. Germline CDR1 reads SNHLY; CDR2 reads FYNNEI. The junction had 12 bases not matched to a gene; V was cut back by 4 bases and J by 5 bases. Here the CDR3 reads CASSGSGGARVNEKLFF. In DNA form, the CDR3 reads TGTGCCAGCAGTGGGTCAGGGGGCGCGAGGGTGAATGAAAAACTGTTTTTT.

The chain recombines TRBV2 with TRBJ2-1; maybe TRBD2 (6 bases). This CDR3 has 10 residues. V dropped 11 bases and J dropped 13 bases, with 15 bases sitting between them. The V gene's germline CDR1 is SNHLY and CDR2 FYNNEI. CDR3 DNA: TGTGCCTATACCGGGACTTCTCAGTTCTTC. It yields the protein CAYTGTSQFF.

This chain joins TRBV4-1 and TRBJ2-3; tentative D call: TRBD1 (7 bases). V was clipped by 2 bases and J by 2 bases, with 20 bases between them. In germline, CDR1 is MGHRA, CDR2 YSYEKL. This CDR3 region has 18 residues. The CDR3 reads CASSQLAPQGGFTDTQYF. The CDR3 nucleotides are TGCGCCAGCAGCCAACTCGCCCCCCAGGGGGGTTTCACAGATACGCAGTATTTT.

CDR3 DNA sequence: TGTGCCAGTAGTATTGTTGGCGGGAGTATTAATGAGCAGTTCTTC. This gives the protein CASSIVGGSINEQFF. The chain is built from TRBV19 and TRBJ2-1, with TRBD2 matching over 7 bases. Trimming removed 3 bases from V and 7 bases from J; junction bases left unmatched: 9. Germline-derived CDR1 and CDR2 are LNHDA and SQIVND (reference sequence). This CDR3 contains 15 residues.

The rearrangement joins TRBV4-2 to TRBJ1-3; D remains ambiguous. The CDR3 length is 16 residues. The ends were cut back, 0 bases at V and 0 bases at J, with 9 bases in the middle. Germline CDR1 reads LGHNA; CDR2 reads YNFKEQ. CDR3 in DNA: TGTGCCAGCAGCCAAGATCCGGACTTCTCTGGAAACACCATATATTTT. Translating gives CASSQDPDFSGNTIYF.

This rearrangement joins TRBV5-1 to TRBJ2-3; TRBD2 aligns across 10 bases. Germline CDR1 reads SGHRS; CDR2 reads YFSETQ. V lost 2 bases, J lost 2 bases, and 8 bases stayed unmatched. The CDR3 sequence is 17 residues long. For the CDR3, the DNA is TGCGCCAGCAGCTTTATTAGCGGGAGGCTCTTCACAGATACGCAGTATTTT. Translated: CASSFISGRLFTDTQYF. Variable domain in full (rest from reference TRBV5-1 and TRBJ2-3): KAGVTQTPRYLIKTRGQQVTLSCSPISGHRSVSWYQQTPGQGLQFLFEYFSETQRNKGNFPGRFSGRQFSNSRSEMNVSTLELGDSALYLCASSFISGRLFTDTQYFGPGTRLTVL.

This sequence joins TRBV25-1 and TRBJ2-1, with 9 bases aligning to TRBD1. CDR3 length equals 17 residues. Germline CDR1 MGHDK, CDR2 SYGVNS. V dropped 1 base and J dropped 5; count of bases not matched to a gene: 9. The CDR3 DNA is TGTGCCAGCAGTGAATTACAACAGGGGGCGCAAAACAATGAGCAGTTCTTC. Amino acid sequence: CASSELQQGAQNNEQFF.

The chain has TRBV19 and TRBJ1-1; TRBD1 agrees at 11 bases. Trimming cost V 1 base and J 6 bases; bases outside gene matches: 4. Germline V gene sequence: CDR1 LNHDA, CDR2 SQIVND (reference sequence). The CDR3 contains 15 residues. The CDR3 sequence: CASSIAGQGVAEAFF. CDR3 coding DNA: TGTGCCAGTAGTATAGCGGGACAGGGGGTCGCTGAAGCTTTCTTT.

J is TRBJ2-7 and V is TRBV5-4; D may be TRBD2 (6 bases). This CDR3 contains 13 residues. Looked up from germline, CDR1 is SGHNT and CDR2 is YYREEE (reference sequence). V lost 4 bases and J 0 bases, leaving 8 bases between the germline ends. The CDR3 reads CASSADYSYEQYF. Written as DNA, the CDR3 is TGTGCCAGCAGCGCGGACTACTCCTACGAGCAGTACTTC. The full variable domain, completed using reference TRBV5-4 and TRBJ2-7, is ETGVTQSPTHLIKTRGQQVTLRCSSQSGHNTVSWYQQALGQGPQFIFQYYREEENGRGNFPPRFSGLQFPNYSSELNVNALELDDSALYLCASSADYSYEQYFGPGTRLTVT.

This sequence joins TRBV19 and TRBJ1-2; perhaps TRBD1 as D (5 bases). CDR1 is LNHDA, CDR2 SQIVND, per germline (reference sequence). The V gene lost 3 bases and the J gene lost 6 bases, with 11 bases spanning the gap. This CDR3 is 13 amino acids long. The DNA for the CDR3 is TGTGCCAGTAGTATTTCTGGGGCTAATGGCTACACCTTC. It is translated as CASSISGANGYTF.

The V and J genes are TRBV28 and TRBJ2-2; D is possibly TRBD1 (6 bases). This CDR3 is built from 14 residues. Germline CDR1 reads MDHEN; CDR2 reads SYDVKM. With 2 bases removed from V and 7 bases from J, the gap between germline ends came to 11 bases. CDR3 bases: TGTGCCAGCAGTTTAGCAGGGGCGATCGGGGAGCTGTTTTTT. Amino acids: CASSLAGAIGELFF.

CDR3 sequence (DNA): TGTGCCAGCAGCCCGCTCGCGCAAGAGACCCAGTACTTC. Translating it yields CASSPLAQETQYF. The rearrangement joins TRBV4-2 to TRBJ2-5; D is unclear. Deletions cut 4 bases from V and 2 bases from J, with 8 bases between. Looked up from germline, CDR1 is LGHNA and CDR2 is YNFKEQ. This CDR3 is 13 amino acids long.

V is TRBV5-4 and J is TRBJ1-1; D unresolved. This CDR3 is 15 amino acids long. In germline, CDR1 is SGHNT, CDR2 YYREEE (reference sequence). The germline V and J ends were trimmed by 4 bases and 0 bases, with 13 bases remaining between them. CDR3 sequence (DNA): TGTGCCAGCAGCCCGTACCAGGCGTTGAACACTGAAGCTTTCTTT. Encoded protein: CASSPYQALNTEAFF.

The genes are TRBV5-1 and TRBJ2-3; D gene uncertain. The CDR3 length is 12 residues. Trimming left V 4 bases short and J 4 bases short, with 7 bases between. Germline assignment: CDR1 SGHRS and CDR2 YFSETQ. The CDR3 DNA is TGCGCCAGCAGCCCCTCGGCAGATACGCAGTATTTT. This gives the protein CASSPSADTQYF.

V usage is TRBV19 and J usage is TRBJ1-5, with 9 bases lining up with TRBD1. The CDR3 has 15 amino acids. Trimming took 5 bases from V and 2 from J; bases not matched to a gene: 4. Germline V CDR1 and CDR2: LNHDA, SQIVND (reference sequence). The CDR3 bases are TGTGCCAGTAGTTTCGGACAGGGGCGCAATCAGCCCCAGCATTTT. Protein sequence: CASSFGQGRNQPQHF.

The chain combines TRBV27 with TRBJ1-2; 8 positions agree with TRBD1. CDR1 and CDR2 from the germline V gene are MNHEY and SMNVEV (reference sequence). CDR3 length: 13 amino acids. J was trimmed by 6 bases and V by 4 bases; bases with no gene match: 4. In DNA, the CDR3 is TGTGCCAGCAGTTCAGGGGGCCCGAATGGCTACACCTTC. Encoded protein: CASSSGGPNGYTF.

In its sample, this clone was seen once. This chain uses TRBV6-1 with TRBJ2-2; weak D call: TRBD2 (5 bases). V gave up 5 bases and J gave up 6 bases, with 10 bases separating them. This CDR3 has 13 residues. The germline gives CDR1 MNHNS, CDR2 SASEGT. CDR3 region: CASSSWTSGELFF. The CDR3 region has the DNA TGTGCCAGCAGTAGTTGGACTTCCGGGGAGCTGTTTTTT.

The sample holds a few counts of this clone. This rearrangement joins TRBV27 to TRBJ2-2; weak D call: TRBD2 (5 bases). Trimming took 5 bases from V and 6 from J, leaving 10 bases between them. CDR3 size: 13 residues. Germline V gene data show CDR1 as MNHEY and CDR2 as SMNVEV (reference sequence). The CDR3 DNA reads as TGTGCCAGCAGTCGCGAGGGCCCCGGGGAGCTGTTTTTT. Its translation is CASSREGPGELFF.

The chain joins TRBV2 to TRBJ2-1, with 11 bases that match TRBD2. The trim removed 2 bases at V and 15 bases at J, leaving 3 bases unmatched. This CDR3 spans 12 amino acids. Germline CDR1 reads SNHLY; CDR2 reads FYNNEI. As DNA, the CDR3 is TGTGCCAGCAGTGAACTAGCGGGAGGTCTGTTCTTC. It yields the protein CASSELAGGLFF.

The chain couples TRBV6-1 to TRBJ2-7, with 10 positions matching TRBD1. CDR3 length equals 14 residues. Trimming took 3 bases from V and 5 from J; bases not matched to a gene: 4. Germline V gene lookup returns CDR1 MNHNS and CDR2 SASEGT. The DNA for the CDR3 is TGTGCCAGCAGTGAGACAGGGGGCGCGGACGAGCAGTACTTC. It specifies CASSETGGADEQYF.

CDR3 DNA sequence: TGTGCCAGCAGCAAACTCCCCGGAGGAGGCACTGAAGCTTTCTTT. This sequence encodes CASSKLPGGGTEAFF. V and J are TRBV21-1 and TRBJ1-1. TRBV21-1 is a pseudogene segment. The CDR3 covers 15 residues.

V is TRBV5-1 and J is TRBJ1-3; D is undetermined. The germline V gene encodes CDR1 SGHRS and CDR2 YFSETQ. The CDR3 spans 14 residues. The V end lost 4 bases, the J end lost 4 bases, and 12 bases lay between the germline ends. CDR3 protein: CASSPGLSGNTIYF. CDR3 in DNA: TGCGCCAGCAGCCCCGGACTATCCGGAAACACCATATATTTT. Supplemented by reference TRBV5-1 and TRBJ1-3, the full variable domain reads KAGVTQTPRYLIKTRGQQVTLSCSPISGHRSVSWYQQTPGQGLQFLFEYFSETQRNKGNFPGRFSGRQFSNSRSEMNVSTLELGDSALYLCASSPGLSGNTIYFGEGSWLTVV.